This TCR beta chain was sequenced in a study of CD8+ T cells in alopecia areata. As part of sample collection, lesional scalp punch biopsies and peripheral blood were taken from alopecia areata patients. Broader study findings: Scalp repertoires also include resident alphabeta T cells from normal skin. Lesional scalp, especially alopecia totalis/universalis, showed higher clonality than normal scalp.

The V gene's germline CDR1 is SQVTM and CDR2 ANQGSEA. The CDR3 runs 16 residues. Trimming stripped 2 bases from V and 8 bases from J, with 22 bases between. Worth noting for this clone: The antigen is not known.

Once RNA had been extracted, it was reverse transcribed into cDNA to act as the sequencing template. Generated by immunoSEQ multiplex PCR, the TCRdb table keeps only in-frame clones and is missing some. The profile shows around 30,000 clones, about 83% of them singletons. Input material: NKG2D-low CD8+ T cells sorted from blood. The chain combines TRBV29-1 with TRBJ2-1; D is ambiguous. This receptor was taken from a human donor with alopecia areata. The CDR3 loop reads CSVEPTSGNGMDEQFF. The CDR3 nucleotides are TGCAGCGTTGAACCCACCTCGGGTAATGGAATGGATGAGCAGTTCTTC.